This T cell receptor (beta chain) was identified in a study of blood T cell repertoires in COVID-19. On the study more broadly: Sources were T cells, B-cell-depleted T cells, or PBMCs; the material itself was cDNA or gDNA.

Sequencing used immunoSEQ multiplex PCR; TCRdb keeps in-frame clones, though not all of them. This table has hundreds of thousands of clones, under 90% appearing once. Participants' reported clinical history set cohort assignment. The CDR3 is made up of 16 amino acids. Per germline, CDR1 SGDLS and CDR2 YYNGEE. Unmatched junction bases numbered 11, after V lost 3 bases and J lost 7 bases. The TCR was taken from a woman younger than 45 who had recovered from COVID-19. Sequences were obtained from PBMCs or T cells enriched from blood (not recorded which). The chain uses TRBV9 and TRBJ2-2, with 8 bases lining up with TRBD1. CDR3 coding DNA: TGTGCCAGCAGCGGTCAGGGGGCGTTTCATGGCGGGGAGCTGTTTTTT. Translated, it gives CASSGQGAFHGGELFF.